A single sample gave rise to the 10 T cell receptor beta chains below, sequenced in a study of cytomegalovirus exposure and HLA in healthy donors. The data were produced by immunoSEQ multiplex PCR, yet TCRdb's version contains in-frame clones alone and is incomplete. The data contain under 200,000 clones, roughly 84% of them singletons. The specimen sequenced was PBMCs. The receptors were gathered from a man between 18 and 29 years old in good health and CMV-seropositive.

V usage is TRBV27 and J usage is TRBJ2-1; TRBD2 matches 10 bases. Germline V gene sequence: CDR1 MNHEY, CDR2 SMNVEV (reference sequence). With 5 bases clipped from V and 12 bases from J, the junction kept 19 bases outside the gene matches. The CDR3 is made up of 17 amino acids. CDR3 sequence reads: CASSPISPGLAHRGQFF. The CDR3 DNA is TGTGCCAGCAGTCCAATATCACCGGGACTAGCGCACCGGGGGCAGTTCTTC.

The J gene is TRBJ2-1, the V gene TRBV6-4; a possible D gene is TRBD1 (6 bases). The CDR3 length is 14 residues. V shed 0 bases and J shed 7 bases, with 10 bases lying between them. CDR1 MRHNA and CDR2 SNTAGT come from the germline V gene. CDR3 residues: CASSDSWQGNEQFF. CDR3 DNA: TGTGCCAGCAGTGACTCGTGGCAGGGGAATGAGCAGTTCTTC.

This clone came up many times. The rearrangement links TRBV4-2 to TRBJ2-2; 9 bases fit TRBD1. V dropped 4 bases and J dropped 6; count of bases not matched to a gene: 9. This CDR3 spans 16 amino acids. Germline CDR1 LGHNA, CDR2 YNFKEQ. CDR3 coding DNA: TGTGCCAGCAGCCCAGTGGGACAGGGTATGTCCGGGGAGCTGTTTTTT. This encodes CASSPVGQGMSGELFF.

This clone was seen only once. The CDR3, as DNA: TGTGCCAGCAGTTTAAGGGGGGGGACTAGCGGGCTCGCCGGGGAGCTGTTTTTT. Translation gives CASSLRGGTSGLAGELFF. This rearrangement joins TRBV27 to TRBJ2-2, with 12 bases matching TRBD2. CDR3 size: 18 residues. Looked up from germline, CDR1 is MNHEY and CDR2 is SMNVEV (reference sequence). J gave up 6 bases and V 2 bases, and 10 bases lay outside the gene matches.

V gene TRBV6-7 combines with J gene TRBJ2-7, with D tentatively TRBD1 (6 bases). TRBV6-7 is recorded as an ORF, its role being uncertain. This CDR3 is 16 amino acids long. V lost 2 bases and J lost 0, with 14 bases in between. The CDR3 is CASSYEGRDTSYEQYF. The CDR3 nucleotides read TGTGCCAGCAGTTACGAGGGCCGGGACACCTCCTACGAGCAGTACTTC.

The chain joins TRBV29-1 to TRBJ1-4; D gene ambiguous. From germline, CDR1 is SQVTM and CDR2 ANQGSEA. Trimming left V 6 bases short and J 0 bases short, with 11 bases between. CDR3 length: 14 amino acids. The CDR3 nucleotides read TGCAGCGTATGTGACGGGGCAACTAATGAAAAACTGTTTTTT. Translated: CSVCDGATNEKLFF.

This clone occurred once. V is TRBV5-4 and J is TRBJ2-3; possibly TRBD2 for D (6 bases). The CDR3 covers 16 residues. Germline values: CDR1 SGHNT, CDR2 YYREEE (reference sequence). V was shortened by 1 base and J by 1 base, with 13 bases between the two germline ends. CDR3 nucleotide sequence: TGTGCCAGCAGCTTGTACGGGAGAAGGGGCACAGATACGCAGTATTTT. This gives the protein CASSLYGRRGTDTQYF.

This clone appeared once. V usage is TRBV9 and J usage is TRBJ2-1, with D tentatively TRBD1 (5 bases). V shed 2 bases and J shed 5 bases, with 8 bases lying between them. The CDR3 consists of 13 residues. CDR1 and CDR2 from the germline V gene are SGDLS and YYNGEE. CDR3 DNA: TGTGCCAGCAGCGTGACAGAGAACAATGAGCAGTTCTTC. The encoded protein is CASSVTENNEQFF.

The chain joins TRBV28 to TRBJ1-2; D gene ambiguous. Germline CDR1 is MDHEN and CDR2 is SYDVKM. Trimming took off 0 bases at V and 4 bases at J, with 12 bases between the two ends. The CDR3 is 15 residues long. The CDR3 here is CASSLWGSSLYGYTF. The CDR3 DNA sequence: TGTGCCAGCAGTTTATGGGGCTCATCTCTCTATGGCTACACCTTC.

This clone was recorded only once. The chain has TRBV27 and TRBJ2-2; 8 nucleotides align to TRBD2. This CDR3 contains 17 residues. V gave up 4 bases and J gave up 2 bases; unmatched junction bases: 9. Germline CDR1 and CDR2: MNHEY and SMNVEV (reference sequence). The CDR3 nucleotides are TGTGCCAGCAGTTCGCTGACTAGCGTTTATAACACCGGGGAGCTGTTTTTT. It specifies CASSSLTSVYNTGELFF.